These 21 T cell receptor beta chains came from one sample sequenced in a study of CD8+CD57+ T cells in acquired aplastic anemia. Genomic DNA constituted the template upon which TCR beta VDJ and CDR3 profiling was performed. TCRdb reanalysed the reads using MiXCR and keeps one entry per CDR3 protein. The profile covers around 170,000 distinct CDR3 sequences, with 55% to 80% appearing a single time and about 48% taken by the ten largest. The sample comprised sorted CD4+, CD8+, or CD8+CD57+ T cells (not recorded which) from PBMCs. The source of these receptors is a human donor in good health.

The sample holds a few counts of this clonotype. An end of the junction differs from the germline gene, which may be a read error. This rearrangement joins TRBV4-1 to TRBJ2-1; TRBD2 matches at 9 bases. Germline CDR1 is MGHRA and CDR2 is YSYEKL. The CDR3 is 14 amino acids. The CDR3 DNA follows: TGCGCCAGCAGCCAAGTAGCGGGAGAAGGTGAGCGGTTCTTC. Encoded protein: CASSQVAGEGERFF.

The chain uses TRBV20-1 and TRBJ2-1, with 9 bases identical to TRBD1. Trimming at V came to 1 base and at J to 14 bases, leaving 6 bases not matched to a gene. CDR3 length equals 12 residues. Germline V gives CDR1 DFQATT, CDR2 SNEGSKA (reference sequence). The CDR3 region is CSARGRGQGEFF. Here the CDR3 DNA reads TGCAGTGCTAGAGGAAGGGGACAGGGTGAGTTCTTC.

The chain carries TRBV2 and TRBJ1-5; D not certain. The V gene's germline CDR1 is SNHLY and CDR2 FYNNEI. V shed 6 bases and J shed 0 bases, with 21 bases lying between them. This CDR3 spans 18 amino acids. CDR3 in DNA: TGTGCCAGCAGCCAAGGGCCCCTCCCATACGATAGCAATCAGCCCCAGCATTTT. This codes for CASSQGPLPYDSNQPQHF. Complete variable domain (other parts from reference TRBV2 and TRBJ1-5): EPEVTQTPSHQVTQMGQEVILRCVPISNHLYFYWYRQILGQKVEFLVSFYNNEISEKSEIFDDQFSVERPDGSNFTLKIRSTKLEDSAMYFCASSQGPLPYDSNQPQHFGDGTRLSIL.

This clonotype was counted at least ten times. This chain's CDR3 is CASSSPGEVTEAFF. CDR3 nucleotides: TGTGCCAGCAGCAGCCCCGGGGAAGTTACTGAAGCTTTCTTT. This sequence joins TRBV7-8 and TRBJ1-1; D unresolved. In germline, CDR1 is SGHVS, CDR2 FQNEAQ. Trimming took 5 bases from V and 5 from J, leaving 15 bases between them. The CDR3 is 14 residues long.

This clonotype was seen more than once but under ten times. One end of the junction does not line up with germline, which may come from a read error. The chain carries TRBV9 and TRBJ2-1, with D possibly TRBD2 on 6 matching bases. Germline CDR1 is SGDLS and CDR2 is YYNGEE. The CDR3 is 15 amino acids. The CDR3 loop is CASSVLASSYNEQFF. CDR3 in DNA: TGTGCCAGCAGCGTACTAGCGAGTTCCTATAATGAGCAGTTCTTC.

This chain's CDR3 is CASSGDRTVPNYGYTF. The CDR3 DNA reads TGTGCCAGCAGTGGCGACAGGACCGTACCGAACTATGGCTACACCTTC. The genes are TRBV7-9 and TRBJ1-2, with D perhaps TRBD1 (6 bases). This CDR3 has 16 amino acids. CDR1 is SEHNR and CDR2 is FQNEAQ in the germline V gene (reference sequence). The V and J ends lost 6 bases and 2 bases respectively, with 19 bases between them.

This clonotype occurred once. The chain couples TRBV2 to TRBJ2-5; 10 bases are shared with TRBD1. The CDR3 runs to 13 residues. The germline V gene has CDR1 SNHLY and CDR2 FYNNEI. V shed 9 bases, J shed 6 bases, and the junction held 7 bases outside the gene matches. CDR3 nucleotide sequence: TGTGCCAGGAGAGACAGGGGGCAACAGACCCAGTACTTC. Protein product: CARRDRGQQTQYF.

This clonotype was picked up a small number of times. The V gene is TRBV12-3 or TRBV12-4, the J gene TRBJ2-5; a possible D gene is TRBD2 (5 bases). V was clipped by 6 bases and J by 4 bases, with 9 bases between them. The CDR3 length is 12 residues. CDR3 loop: CASSPAGETQYF. The CDR3 DNA is TGTGCCAGCAGCCCGGCGGGAGAGACCCAGTACTTC.

There are a few counts of this clonotype. This chain connects TRBV12-3 or TRBV12-4 to TRBJ2-7; maybe TRBD2 (5 bases). The CDR3 covers 14 residues. V was shortened by 3 bases and J by 7 bases, with 16 bases between the two germline ends. CDR3 sequence: CASSFLGPPGEQYF. CDR3 nucleotide sequence: TGTGCCAGCAGTTTCCTCGGGCCACCGGGGGAGCAGTACTTC.

The count of this clonotype is one. The rearrangement links TRBV29-1 to TRBJ1-3; no reliable D call. The ends were cut back, 3 bases at V and 0 bases at J, with 12 bases in the middle. The CDR3 consists of 15 residues. Germline loops: CDR1 SQVTM, CDR2 ANQGSEA. The CDR3 loop is CSVETRSASGNTIYF. In nucleotides, the CDR3 is TGCAGCGTTGAGACACGGTCAGCCTCTGGAAACACCATATATTTT.

This clonotype was detected many times. This chain uses TRBV5-8 with TRBJ1-1; D is ambiguous. The CDR3 runs to 14 residues. V was trimmed by 0 bases and J by 11 bases, leaving 17 bases between them. CDR1 and CDR2 (germline): SGHTS, YDEGEE. The CDR3 loop is CASSLAGRRLSAFF. As DNA, the CDR3 is TGTGCCAGCAGCTTGGCCGGGCGGAGGCTATCGGCTTTCTTT.

About this clonotype itself: The junction departs from the called germline gene at one end, perhaps through a read error. The chain links TRBV9 to TRBJ1-1; D ambiguous. Germline-derived CDR1 and CDR2 are SGDLS and YYNGEE. CDR3 length: 14 residues. The CDR3 spells CARSVTQWESEAFF. For the CDR3, the DNA is TGTGCCCGCAGCGTAACGCAGTGGGAAAGTGAAGCTTTCTTT.

V gene TRBV24-1 combines with J gene TRBJ1-1; no firm D call. The V gene's germline CDR1 is KGHDR and CDR2 SFDVKD. The CDR3 is 11 amino acids. V was cut by 12 bases and J by 11 bases, with 18 bases left in between. The CDR3 DNA follows: TGTGCCGCCTTTACACGGGGAGAGGCTTTCTTT. Translating it yields CAAFTRGEAFF.

About this clonotype itself: This CDR3 fails to terminate in the conserved phenylalanine or tryptophan, so it likely reflects a read error. This chain joins TRBV7-2 and TRBJ2-7; D is uncertain. V was clipped by 1 base and J by 3 bases, with 10 bases between them. Germline CDR1 and CDR2: SGHTA and FQGNSA. This CDR3 contains 14 residues. This CDR3 is CASSLELVFYEQYS. CDR3 nucleotide sequence: TGTGCCAGCAGCTTAGAGTTGGTATTCTACGAGCAGTACTCC.

This clonotype was counted many times. V usage is TRBV2 and J usage is TRBJ1-1; D call uncertain. Germline CDR1 is SNHLY and CDR2 is FYNNEI. Trimming shortened V by 1 base and J by 2 bases, and 8 bases separated the two germline ends. CDR3 length: 14 amino acids. For the CDR3, the DNA is TGTGCCAGCAGTGAAGGGCGGGTTAACACTGAAGCTTTCTTT. It encodes CASSEGRVNTEAFF.

This clonotype was counted many times. This CDR3 reads CASSLLNNEQFF. CDR3 nucleotide sequence: TGTGCCAGCAGCTTATTGAACAATGAGCAGTTCTTC. The chain uses TRBV11-2 and TRBJ2-1; no clear D. V lost 2 bases to trimming and J lost 5 bases, with 4 bases between them. This CDR3 has 12 amino acids. The germline V gene has CDR1 SGHAT and CDR2 FQNNGV.

V usage is TRBV2 and J usage is TRBJ1-2, with unresolved D. V was cut by 7 bases and J by 8 bases, with 11 bases left in between. This CDR3 has 11 residues. Germline V gene data show CDR1 as SNHLY and CDR2 as FYNNEI. CDR3 sequence: CASTLLWGYTF. Written as DNA, the CDR3 is TGTGCCAGCACCTTACTATGGGGCTACACCTTC.

This clonotype was detected many times. The chain is built from TRBV30 and TRBJ2-1; D unresolved. CDR3 length: 12 amino acids. Deletions cut 0 bases from V and 9 bases from J, with 9 bases between. Germline-derived CDR1 and CDR2 are GTSNPN and SVGIG (reference sequence). This chain's CDR3 is CAWSVGSFEQFF. In DNA form, the CDR3 reads TGTGCCTGGAGTGTGGGGTCATTTGAGCAGTTCTTC.

This clonotype was seen just once. This chain links TRBV2 with TRBJ2-5, with TRBD1 identical over 9 bases. Germline CDR1 and CDR2: SNHLY and FYNNEI. This CDR3 has 17 amino acids. V lost 0 bases to trimming and J lost 9 bases; unmatched junction nucleotides: 14. CDR3: CASSEAILGDRDKAQYF. The DNA of the CDR3 is TGTGCCAGCAGTGAAGCAATCCTAGGGGACAGGGACAAGGCCCAGTACTTC.

V usage is TRBV7-9 and J usage is TRBJ2-3, with 10 bases aligning to TRBD2. V shed 5 bases and J 4 bases; nucleotides not matched to a gene: 3. Germline CDR1 reads SEHNR; CDR2 reads FQNEAQ (reference sequence). CDR3 size: 14 residues. Here the CDR3 DNA reads TGTGCCAGCAGCCCTAGCGGGAGCGCAGATACGCAGTATTTT. Amino acid sequence: CASSPSGSADTQYF.

The genes are TRBV14 and TRBJ2-3; TRBD2 agrees at 8 bases. The V gene end was trimmed by 0 bases and the J gene end by 4 bases; junction bases not matched to a gene: 6. Germline V gene lookup returns CDR1 SGHDN and CDR2 FVKESK. The CDR3 is 16 amino acids. This CDR3 reads CASSQDSGKGSDTQYF. The CDR3, as DNA: TGTGCCAGCAGCCAAGATAGCGGGAAGGGCTCAGATACGCAGTATTTT.